The 26 T cell receptor beta chains below all came from one sample that was sequenced in a study of T cell repertoires in ileal Crohn's disease. As for time point: proximal margin of the surgical specimen (macroscopically non-inflamed). This table comes from immunoSEQ multiplex PCR, and its TCRdb copy is limited to in-frame clones, with some not included. The sample includes several thousand clones, about 67% of them seen just once. The specimen was ileal tissue. These receptors were collected from an adult with Crohn's disease.

Only one count was recorded for this clone. The chain joins TRBV30 to TRBJ2-1; TRBD2 agrees at 10 bases. V gave up 0 bases and J gave up 1 base; unmatched junction bases: 3. The CDR3 consists of 16 residues. Germline assignment: CDR1 GTSNPN and CDR2 SVGIG (reference sequence). Here the CDR3 reads CAWSVGLAVSYNEQFF. CDR3 coding DNA: TGTGCCTGGAGTGTAGGACTAGCGGTTTCCTACAATGAGCAGTTCTTC. Together with reference TRBV30 and TRBJ2-1, the CDR3 gives the full variable domain: SQTIHQWPATLVQPVGSPLSLECTVEGTSNPNLYWYRQAAGRGLQLLFYSVGIGQISSEVPQNLSASRPQDRQFILSSKKLLLSDSGFYLCAWSVGLAVSYNEQFFGPGTRLTVL.

The chain has TRBV9 and TRBJ2-7; 7 bases align to TRBD2. Germline V gives CDR1 SGDLS, CDR2 YYNGEE. V trimming: 0 bases; J trimming: 5 bases; junction bases outside the gene matches: 5. The CDR3 consists of 14 residues. This chain's CDR3 is CASSVGGSWNEQYF. In nucleotides, the CDR3 is TGTGCCAGCAGCGTAGGCGGGAGTTGGAACGAGCAGTACTTC.

This clone was recorded once. This chain connects TRBV5-6 to TRBJ2-2, with D possibly TRBD1 on 6 matching bases. The CDR3 covers 16 residues. The germline V gene encodes CDR1 SGHDT and CDR2 YYEEEE. Trimming stripped 3 bases from V and 1 base from J, with 13 bases between. Here the CDR3 DNA reads TGTGCCAGCAGCTCGTGGGACACTTGGAACACCGGGGAGCTGTTTTTT. Translation gives CASSSWDTWNTGELFF. The full variable domain, completed using reference TRBV5-6 and TRBJ2-2, is DAGVTQSPTHLIKTRGQQVTLRCSPKSGHDTVSWYQQALGQGPQFIFQYYEEEERQRGNFPDRFSGHQFPNYSSELNVNALLLGDSALYLCASSSWDTWNTGELFFGEGSRLTVL.

This chain connects TRBV19 to TRBJ2-1; D is possibly TRBD2 (6 bases). CDR1 and CDR2 from the germline V gene are LNHDA and SQIVND (reference sequence). This CDR3 contains 18 residues. V was cut by 2 bases and J by 0 bases, with 17 bases left in between. CDR3: CASSIKGTSQSSYNEQFF. The DNA of the CDR3 is TGTGCCAGTAGTATAAAGGGAACTAGCCAAAGCTCCTACAATGAGCAGTTCTTC.

This chain links TRBV7-2 with TRBJ1-5; TRBD1 is a possible D gene (5 bases). Trimming took off 6 bases at V and 8 bases at J, with 14 bases between the two ends. There are 13 residues in the CDR3. CDR1 is SGHTA and CDR2 is FQGNSA in the germline V gene. CDR3 bases: TGTGCCAGCAGATTTACGGTGGGGGAGCCCCAGCATTTT. Translation: CASRFTVGEPQHF.

This clone was seen only a few times. The DNA is omitted, as the CDR3 cannot be located on it reliably, and the CDR3 follows TCRdb's listing. The V and J genes are TRBV28 and TRBJ2-7; the table's D call TRBD2 went unverified against the DNA. Per the germline V gene, CDR1 is MDHEN and CDR2 is SYDVKM. The CDR3 has 15 residues if both end residues are counted. CDR3 region: CASSPPKGLSWEQYF.

V and J are TRBV18 and TRBJ2-2; 11 bases align to TRBD2. With V trimmed by 2 bases and J by 5 bases, 16 bases remained unmatched. This CDR3 has 20 residues. Germline loops: CDR1 KGHSH, CDR2 LQKENI. CDR3 in DNA: TGTGCCAGCTCACCAAAGGCGAGAACTAGCGGGAGTTATTTAACCGGGGAGCTGTTTTTT. Its protein is CASSPKARTSGSYLTGELFF.

This clone was recorded only once. The gene calls are TRBV18 and TRBJ2-2; TRBD1 might be the D (5 bases). The CDR3 totals 15 residues. V was cut by 5 bases and J by 0 bases, with 10 bases left in between. CDR1 and CDR2 from the germline V gene are KGHSH and LQKENI. Here the CDR3 reads CASSKTEANTGELFF. The DNA of the CDR3 is TGTGCCAGCTCAAAGACAGAAGCGAACACCGGGGAGCTGTTTTTT.

The chain recombines TRBV21-1 with TRBJ2-7; no DNA check was done on the table's D call, TRBD2. TRBV21-1 is a listed pseudogene. The CDR3 covers 19 residues. Here the CDR3 DNA reads TGTGCCAGCAGCAAAGCTTATACACCCCCACTAGCGGGACCCTACGAGCAGTACTTC. This encodes CASSKAYTPPLAGPYEQYF.

The chain combines TRBV5-6 with TRBJ2-4; 13 bases line up with TRBD2. The V gene end was trimmed by 5 bases and the J gene end by 5 bases; junction bases not matched to a gene: 10. The CDR3 runs to 17 residues. Germline V CDR1 and CDR2: SGHDT, YYEEEE. CDR3 amino acids: CASRKGTSGKVENIQYF. As DNA, the CDR3 is TGTGCCAGCAGGAAAGGGACTAGCGGGAAGGTGGAAAACATTCAGTACTTC.

The chain links TRBV7-6 to TRBJ2-5; the match to TRBD2 covers 7 bases. CDR3 size: 16 residues. V lost 1 base, J lost 5 bases, and 10 bases stayed unmatched. The germline gives CDR1 SGHVS, CDR2 FNYEAQ. For the CDR3, the DNA is TGTGCCAGCAGCTTAGTAGGCGGGAGTTTCCCGGAGACCCAGTACTTC. Translating it yields CASSLVGGSFPETQYF.

The chain combines TRBV9 with TRBJ2-3; tentative D call: TRBD2 (6 bases). Trimming pared 2 bases from V and 5 bases from J, leaving 18 bases between. The CDR3 consists of 16 residues. The germline V gene has CDR1 SGDLS and CDR2 YYNGEE. As DNA, the CDR3 is TGTGCCAGCAGCGTTCTAGGAGGGGACCGGCAAGATACGCAGTATTTT. Its protein product is CASSVLGGDRQDTQYF. Drawing the rest from reference TRBV9 and TRBJ2-3, the complete variable domain is DSGVTQTPKHLITATGQRVTLRCSPRSGDLSVYWYQQSLDQGLQFLIQYYNGEERAKGNILERFSAQQFPDLHSELNLSSLELGDSALYFCASSVLGGDRQDTQYFGPGTRLTVL.

The gene calls are TRBV5-1 and TRBJ2-1; the match to TRBD2 covers 8 bases. The CDR3 is 14 residues long. J gave up 10 bases and V 3 bases, and 9 bases lay outside the gene matches. Germline CDR1 SGHRS, CDR2 YFSETQ. CDR3: CASSSGTRGEEQFF. The DNA for the CDR3 is TGCGCCAGCAGCTCCGGGACTAGGGGTGAGGAGCAGTTCTTC. Full variable domain (rest looked up from reference TRBV5-1 and TRBJ2-1): KAGVTQTPRYLIKTRGQQVTLSCSPISGHRSVSWYQQTPGQGLQFLFEYFSETQRNKGNFPGRFSGRQFSNSRSEMNVSTLELGDSALYLCASSSGTRGEEQFFGPGTRLTVL.

This rearrangement joins TRBV4-3 to TRBJ1-1; 7 bases agree with TRBD1. This CDR3 contains 15 residues. With V trimmed by 1 base and J by 5 bases, 7 bases remained unmatched. CDR1 LGHNA and CDR2 YSLEER come from the germline V gene. As DNA, the CDR3 is TGCGCCAGCAGCCAAGCAGGGGGGGCATGGACTGAAGCTTTCTTT. Encoded protein: CASSQAGGAWTEAFF.

This clone appeared a few times. V is TRBV19 and J is TRBJ1-5, with D perhaps TRBD1 (5 bases). There are 15 residues in the CDR3. CDR1 is LNHDA and CDR2 is SQIVND in the germline V gene (reference sequence). Trimming shortened V by 5 bases and J by 4 bases, and 15 bases separated the two germline ends. The CDR3 bases are TGTGCCAGTAGTCCCAGTGGCAGGGCTAATCAGCCCCAGCATTTT. It encodes CASSPSGRANQPQHF.

This clone is deemed medium-sized (0.01 to 0.1%). The chain couples TRBV27 to TRBJ2-3, with 14 bases aligning to TRBD2. Germline-derived CDR1 and CDR2 are MNHEY and SMNVEV (reference sequence). V gave up 8 bases and J gave up 4 bases; unmatched junction bases: 2. The CDR3 runs to 14 residues. CDR3 loop: CASSGLAGADTQYF. In nucleotides, the CDR3 is TGTGCCAGCTCGGGACTAGCGGGGGCAGATACGCAGTATTTT.

The chain has TRBV5-1 and TRBJ1-1; 8 nucleotides match TRBD1. Germline loops: CDR1 SGHRS, CDR2 YFSETQ. Unmatched junction bases numbered 1, after V lost 2 bases and J lost 7 bases. This CDR3 is 12 amino acids long. The CDR3 loop reads CASSLQGVEAFF. In nucleotides, the CDR3 is TGCGCCAGCAGCTTACAGGGGGTTGAAGCTTTCTTT. The complete variable domain, with remaining parts taken from reference TRBV5-1 and TRBJ1-1, reads KAGVTQTPRYLIKTRGQQVTLSCSPISGHRSVSWYQQTPGQGLQFLFEYFSETQRNKGNFPGRFSGRQFSNSRSEMNVSTLELGDSALYLCASSLQGVEAFFGQGTRLTVV.

The rearrangement joins TRBV19 to TRBJ1-1, with no clear D. Trimming cost V 6 bases and J 1 base, with 18 bases left between them. This CDR3 comprises 16 residues. The germline V gene encodes CDR1 LNHDA and CDR2 SQIVND (reference sequence). The CDR3 coding sequence is TGTGCCAGTAGCCCTAACGTAAGACGGCAGAACACTGAAGCTTTCTTT. Its translation is CASSPNVRRQNTEAFF. Full variable domain (rest looked up from reference TRBV19 and TRBJ1-1): DGGITQSPKYLFRKEGQNVTLSCEQNLNHDAMYWYRQDPGQGLRLIYYSQIVNDFQKGDIAEGYSVSREKKESFPLTVTSAQKNPTAFYLCASSPNVRRQNTEAFFGQGTRLTVV.

This clone turned up a few times. The chain is built from TRBV7-6 and TRBJ1-2, with 7 bases aligning to TRBD1. V lost 1 base, J lost 4 bases, and 3 bases stayed unmatched. Germline CDR1 SGHVS, CDR2 FNYEAQ. The CDR3 sequence is 14 residues long. The CDR3 coding sequence is TGTGCCAGCAGCTTAGGGGACAGAATCTATGGCTACACCTTC. Its translation is CASSLGDRIYGYTF.

The CDR3 coding sequence is TGTGCCAGCAGCGTAGGGCTTACGCAGTATTTT. Its protein is CASSVGLTQYF. The V call is TRBV9, the J call TRBJ2-3; no definite D call. V was clipped by 0 bases and J by 8 bases, with 4 bases between them. CDR3 size: 11 residues. CDR1 SGDLS and CDR2 YYNGEE come from the germline V gene.

The genes are TRBV29-1 and TRBJ2-1; 8 bases match TRBD1. Germline lookup yields CDR1 SQVTM and CDR2 ANQGSEA. The CDR3 length is 15 residues. V was pared by 3 bases and J by 8 bases, with 12 bases of the junction left unmatched. This CDR3 reads CSVDPTGGHGDEQFF. As DNA, the CDR3 is TGCAGCGTTGACCCTACAGGGGGACACGGCGATGAGCAGTTCTTC.

The CDR3, as DNA: TGTGCCAGCAGCGCTGGCCAACAGGGTTCTGGGGCCACCATATATTTT. It translates to CASSAGQQGSGATIYF. V and J are TRBV7-3 and TRBJ1-3; TRBD1 might be the D (6 bases). V was trimmed by 5 bases and J by 9 bases, leaving 23 bases between them. CDR1 is SGHTA and CDR2 is FQGTGA in the germline V gene. The CDR3 loop spans 16 amino acids.

The rearrangement links TRBV7-8 to TRBJ1-2; no firm D call. This CDR3 is 13 amino acids long. From germline, CDR1 is SGHVS and CDR2 FQNEAQ. Trimming took 5 bases from V and 4 from J, leaving 11 bases between them. DNA for the CDR3: TGTGCCAGCAGCCCGCGGAGACGCTATGGCTACACCTTC. This gives the protein CASSPRRRYGYTF.

This clone has just a few counts. This chain joins TRBV2 and TRBJ1-1, with D unresolved. In germline, CDR1 is SNHLY, CDR2 FYNNEI. CDR3 size: 13 residues. Deletions cut 6 bases from V and 5 bases from J, with 13 bases between. CDR3 in amino acids: CASSLGRETEAFF. The CDR3 DNA reads TGTGCCAGCAGCCTCGGACGCGAGACTGAAGCTTTCTTT.

The chain has TRBV7-3 and TRBJ1-4, with D hard to call. Germline-derived CDR1 and CDR2 are SGHTA and FQGTGA. V was clipped by 0 bases and J by 3 bases, with 5 bases between them. There are 14 residues in the CDR3. The DNA of the CDR3 is TGTGCCAGCAGCTTAACAGGGCCTAATGAAAAACTGTTTTTT. Its protein product is CASSLTGPNEKLFF.

This clone came up once. Its ends do not fully match the called genes, so a read error is possible. V gene TRBV7-7 combines with J gene TRBJ2-3; D is possibly TRBD2 (5 bases). CDR1 and CDR2 (germline): SSHAT, FNYEAQ (reference sequence). The CDR3 runs 14 residues. Written as DNA, the CDR3 is TGTGCTAGCAGCTCCCTCAATCCGGGGGATACGCAGTATTTT. Translated: CASSSLNPGDTQYF.